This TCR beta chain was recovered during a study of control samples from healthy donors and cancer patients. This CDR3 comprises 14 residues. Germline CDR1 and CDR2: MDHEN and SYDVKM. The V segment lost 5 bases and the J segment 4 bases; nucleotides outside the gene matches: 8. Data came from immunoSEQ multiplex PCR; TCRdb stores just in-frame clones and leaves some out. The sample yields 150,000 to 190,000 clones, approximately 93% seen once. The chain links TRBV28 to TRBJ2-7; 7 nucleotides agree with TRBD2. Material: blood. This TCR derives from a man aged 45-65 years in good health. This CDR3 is CASSRVGGMYEQYF. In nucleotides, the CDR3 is TGTGCCAGCAGTAGGGTGGGGGGGATGTACGAGCAGTACTTC.